The sequence of this T cell receptor beta chain was determined in a study of blood T cells in healthy people across ages. This clonotype was seen a few times. Antigen unknown. Study-wide results and limits: Diversity was higher, and naive CD4+ cells more numerous, in long-lived donors than in aged donors.

The authors ran a second PCR of about 6 to 12 cycles using a sample-barcoded 5' primer and a J-beta primer mix. TCRdb reanalysed the 5' RACE reads using MiXCR and keeps one entry per CDR3 protein. The sample lists 800,000 to 1,300,000 distinct CDR3 sequences; 20% to 25% were seen once. The CDR3 sequence is 15 residues long. Unmatched junction bases numbered 3, after V lost 0 bases and J lost 4 bases. The germline V gene has CDR1 MNHEY and CDR2 SVGEGT. These same records also appear under a second study, on T cells of mothers and their children. From that report: There were over 10 million TCR beta CDR3 reads from each mother and around 2.7 million from each child.

The TCR was taken from a girl aged 2-10 years in good health. This chain uses TRBV6-2 or TRBV6-3 with TRBJ2-5; 9 bases align to TRBD2. Sequencing was done on a sample of blood. In DNA, the CDR3 is TGTGCCAGCAGTTACTCTGCTAGCGGGGCAGAGACCCAGTACTTC. This encodes CASSYSASGAETQYF.